This TCR beta chain derives from a study of patients and donors after allogeneic stem cell transplantation. This clonotype was detected a few times. Each CDR3 protein gets one entry after TCRdb re-called the RT-PCR reads with MiXCR. The profile shows 200,000 to 250,000 distinct CDR3 sequences, roughly 13% of them singletons. The ends lost 7 bases at V and 1 base at J; junction bases unmatched: 12. The CDR3 covers 18 residues. The TCR was taken from a human donor who was either an allogeneic HSCT recipient or a stem cell or donor lymphocyte infusion donor (not recorded which). It is not recorded whose cells these are; they may come from a transplant donor. The chain employs TRBV12-3 or TRBV12-4 and TRBJ2-2, with 10 bases aligning to TRBD1. Sequencing used blood, either unsorted or a sorted T cell fraction (not recorded which). The CDR3: CASNRPAGDRGNTGELFF. CDR3 bases: TGTGCCAGCAACAGACCCGCCGGGGACAGGGGGAACACCGGGGAGCTGTTTTTT.